Below are 29 T cell receptor beta chains sequenced from a single sample in a study of cytomegalovirus exposure and HLA in healthy donors. PCR was performed using 60 Vbeta and 13 Jbeta primers. Assay: immunoSEQ multiplex PCR; the TCRdb copy retains only in-frame clones and omits some. The repertoire has around 120,000 clones, over 60% of them found once; the top ten carry approximately 5.1%. The sample was PBMCs. The receptors were sampled from a female donor in good health and CMV-seropositive.

The chain links TRBV11-2 to TRBJ2-1; 7 bases are shared with TRBD2. CDR1 is SGHAT and CDR2 is FQNNGV in the germline V gene. The CDR3 length is 16 residues. J lost 4 bases, V lost 1 base, and 7 bases had no gene match. CDR3 sequence (DNA): TGTGCCAGCAGCTTAGGACCTCGGGGGGTATACAATGAGCAGTTCTTC. Translated: CASSLGPRGVYNEQFF.

The rearrangement links TRBV4-2 to TRBJ1-2; D call uncertain. V was cut by 0 bases and J by 2 bases, with 13 bases left in between. This CDR3 has 16 residues. From germline, CDR1 is LGHNA and CDR2 YNFKEQ. As DNA, the CDR3 is TGTGCCAGCAGCCAAGATTCCCTCCCGGGGAACTATGGCTACACCTTC. Protein: CASSQDSLPGNYGYTF.

The rearrangement uses TRBV30 and TRBJ1-3; no clear D. The CDR3 length is 15 residues. V was trimmed by 1 base and J by 1 base, leaving 11 bases between them. Germline loops: CDR1 GTSNPN, CDR2 SVGIG (reference sequence). CDR3: CAWSASYSSGNTIYF. The CDR3 bases are TGTGCCTGGAGTGCCTCGTATAGTTCTGGAAACACCATATATTTT.

A word on this clone: Other DNA sequences in this sample translate to the same CDR3. This chain uses TRBV6-5 with TRBJ2-3; D gene unclear. Between the trimmed V and J ends, which lost 2 bases and 2 bases, there was a span of 5 bases. CDR1 and CDR2 from the germline V gene are MNHEY and SVGAGI. The CDR3 is 13 amino acids. The CDR3 DNA follows: TGTGCCAGCAGTTACGGAGCCACAGATACGCAGTATTTT. Protein sequence: CASSYGATDTQYF.

This clone was observed a few times. V gene TRBV25-1 combines with J gene TRBJ2-1, with 8 nucleotides matching TRBD2. V lost 8 bases and J lost 9; bases outside the gene matches: 12. Germline CDR1 MGHDK, CDR2 SYGVNS. This CDR3 is 14 amino acids long. The CDR3 DNA is TGTGCCAGCCGCGCCGGGGGGGGCGGGGGTGAGCAGTTCTTC. Its translation: CASRAGGGGGEQFF. The whole variable domain, filled in from reference TRBV25-1 and TRBJ2-1, reads EADIYQTPRYLVIGTGKKITLECSQTMGHDKMYWYQQDPGMELHLIHYSYGVNSTEKGDLSSESTVSRIRTEHFPLTLESARPSHTSQYLCASRAGGGGGEQFFGPGTRLTVL.

The rearrangement joins TRBV27 to TRBJ1-2; 10 nucleotides match TRBD1. This CDR3 comprises 14 residues. CDR1 and CDR2 from the germline V gene are MNHEY and SMNVEV (reference sequence). Trimming at V came to 5 bases and at J to 8 bases, leaving 8 bases not matched to a gene. CDR3 protein: CASSPRQGAVGYTF. CDR3 nucleotides: TGTGCCAGCAGTCCGCGACAGGGGGCGGTAGGCTACACCTTC.

The CDR3 DNA reads TGTGCCAGCAGTCCCCCGGCTGGGGCCAACGTCCTGACTTTC. As protein: CASSPPAGANVLTF. The chain employs TRBV28 and TRBJ2-6; D gene uncertain. The V gene lost 5 bases and the J gene lost 2 bases, with 7 bases spanning the gap. The CDR3 has 14 residues. Germline assignment: CDR1 MDHEN and CDR2 SYDVKM.

This chain joins TRBV6-1 and TRBJ2-1; D is perhaps TRBD2 (5 bases). The V end was cut by 0 bases, the J end by 0 bases, with 12 bases between. The CDR3 runs 17 residues. CDR1 is MNHNS, CDR2 SASEGT, per germline. The CDR3 region has the DNA TGTGCCAGCAGTGAAGCTCCGGGGAGTGCCTCCTACAATGAGCAGTTCTTC. Amino acid sequence: CASSEAPGSASYNEQFF.

The sample holds one count of this clone. The V call is TRBV7-9, the J call TRBJ1-1, with D uncertain. Germline V gene lookup returns CDR1 SEHNR and CDR2 FQNEAQ (reference sequence). V lost 1 base, J lost 0 bases, and 9 bases lay in between. The CDR3 has 15 residues. The CDR3, as DNA: TGTGCCAGCAGCTTAGGTTTGGGAGTGAACACTGAAGCTTTCTTT. It encodes CASSLGLGVNTEAFF. Full variable domain (remainder filled in from reference TRBV7-9 and TRBJ1-1): DTGVSQNPRHKITKRGQNVTFRCDPISEHNRLYWYRQTLGQGPEFLTYFQNEAQLEKSRLLSDRFSAERPKGSFSTLEIQRTEQGDSAMYLCASSLGLGVNTEAFFGQGTRLTVV.

This chain links TRBV4-3 with TRBJ1-2, with 8 bases identical to TRBD1. CDR3 length equals 18 residues. Germline-derived CDR1 and CDR2 are LGHNA and YSLEER. With V trimmed by 0 bases and J by 3 bases, 12 bases remained unmatched. CDR3 protein: CASSQDLAGGLLDYGYTF. DNA of the CDR3: TGCGCCAGCAGCCAAGATCTTGCAGGGGGCCTGCTAGACTATGGCTACACCTTC.

V usage is TRBV6-5 and J usage is TRBJ2-1; D may be TRBD1 (7 bases). CDR3 size: 15 residues. CDR1 MNHEY and CDR2 SVGAGI come from the germline V gene. V gave up 3 bases and J gave up 4 bases, with 13 bases separating them. Written as DNA, the CDR3 is TGTGCCAGCAGTTATAGGGCAGGGGGGTACAATGAGCAGTTCTTC. It translates to CASSYRAGGYNEQFF.

The chain has TRBV28 and TRBJ1-1; D gene uncertain. The CDR3 extends over 14 amino acids. Trimming pared 3 bases from V and 1 base from J, leaving 9 bases between. Germline V CDR1 and CDR2: MDHEN, SYDVKM. Written as DNA, the CDR3 is TGTGCCAGCAGTTTGTTTAGTCGGAACACTGAAGCTTTCTTT. Its protein product is CASSLFSRNTEAFF.

The V call is TRBV6-5, the J call TRBJ2-3; D perhaps matches TRBD2 (6 bases). Between the trimmed V and J ends, which lost 6 bases and 2 bases, there was a span of 15 bases. Germline values: CDR1 MNHEY, CDR2 SVGAGI. The CDR3 is made up of 15 amino acids. The CDR3 DNA sequence: TGTGCCAGCAGGCAAGCCGGGGGTGACACAGATACGCAGTATTTT. It translates to CASRQAGGDTDTQYF.

V usage is TRBV4-2 and J usage is TRBJ2-5, with a tentative D call TRBD2 (6 bases). Per germline, CDR1 LGHNA and CDR2 YNFKEQ. The V and J ends lost 5 bases and 3 bases respectively, with 16 bases between them. This CDR3 has 15 residues. Here the CDR3 reads CASSEFGRLEETQYF. CDR3 nucleotides: TGTGCCAGCAGCGAATTTGGGAGGCTAGAAGAGACCCAGTACTTC.

Only one count was recorded for this clone. The chain uses TRBV5-1 and TRBJ2-7, with a weak D call TRBD2 (6 bases). The germline gives CDR1 SGHRS, CDR2 YFSETQ. V dropped 0 bases and J dropped 5 bases, with 24 bases sitting between them. The CDR3 has 18 residues. The CDR3 loop is CASSLVGSGKIPRDEQYF. The CDR3 nucleotides read TGCGCCAGCAGCTTGGTCGGTAGCGGAAAAATCCCTCGTGACGAGCAGTACTTC.

V usage is TRBV5-4 and J usage is TRBJ2-7, with 9 bases fitting TRBD2. V shed 4 bases, J shed 2 bases, and the junction held 10 bases outside the gene matches. The CDR3 contains 16 residues. Looked up from germline, CDR1 is SGHNT and CDR2 is YYREEE (reference sequence). The CDR3 nucleotides read TGTGCCAGCAGCCCGGGGGGTAGCGGGGGTACCTACGAGCAGTACTTC. It translates to CASSPGGSGGTYEQYF.

The genes are TRBV19 and TRBJ1-4, with D unresolved. Between the trimmed V and J ends, which lost 1 base and 5 bases, there was a span of 11 bases. CDR1 and CDR2 from the germline V gene are LNHDA and SQIVND (reference sequence). CDR3 length: 15 amino acids. The CDR3 DNA follows: TGTGCCAGTAGTATAGGAGTAGCGTCGAATGAAAAACTGTTTTTT. This gives the protein CASSIGVASNEKLFF.

This chain connects TRBV20-1 to TRBJ1-2; D not resolved. The CDR3 runs to 11 residues. Germline CDR1 and CDR2: DFQATT and SNEGSKA (reference sequence). The ends were cut back, 1 base at V and 8 bases at J, with 8 bases in the middle. The DNA of the CDR3 is TGCAGTGCTAGAGTGGTGGGCGGCTACACCTTC. This sequence encodes CSARVVGGYTF.

The chain employs TRBV6-5 and TRBJ1-4; no reliable D call. Trimming took 6 bases from V and 5 from J, leaving 4 bases between them. The germline CDR1 and CDR2 sequences are MNHEY and SVGAGI. The CDR3 loop spans 11 amino acids. The CDR3 DNA reads TGTGCCAGCAGCCTAAATGAAAAACTGTTTTTT. Translation: CASSLNEKLFF.

The table lists this clone with a count of one. This chain links TRBV5-1 with TRBJ2-2; 12 bases align to TRBD2. Germline loops: CDR1 SGHRS, CDR2 YFSETQ. J was trimmed by 6 bases and V by 0 bases; bases with no gene match: 15. This CDR3 contains 20 residues. DNA of the CDR3: TGCGCCAGCAGCTTGGAAGGGCCATGGCCGGCTAGCGGGGGGGCCGGGGAGCTGTTTTTT. It translates to CASSLEGPWPASGGAGELFF.

The chain employs TRBV14 and TRBJ1-3; unclear D gene. In germline, CDR1 is SGHDN, CDR2 FVKESK. The V end was cut by 6 bases, the J end by 0 bases, with 15 bases between. The length of the CDR3 is 16 residues. Here the CDR3 reads CASSSGGRLSGNTIYF. The CDR3 DNA follows: TGTGCCAGCAGTAGCGGAGGGCGGCTCTCTGGAAACACCATATATTTT. Drawing the rest from reference TRBV14 and TRBJ1-3, the complete variable domain is EAGVTQFPSHSVIEKGQTVTLRCDPISGHDNLYWYRRVMGKEIKFLLHFVKESKQDESGMPNNRFLAERTGGTYSTLKVQPAELEDSGVYFCASSSGGRLSGNTIYFGEGSWLTVV.

This rearrangement joins TRBV6-1 to TRBJ1-2; 7 bases are shared with TRBD1. V lost 6 bases and J lost 6; bases outside the gene matches: 10. The V gene's germline CDR1 is MNHNS and CDR2 SASEGT. The CDR3 has 14 residues. CDR3 DNA: TGTGCCAGCAGGGTGGTAGGACAGGCTGATGGCTACACCTTC. This sequence encodes CASRVVGQADGYTF.

The gene calls are TRBV4-1 and TRBJ2-2; weak D call: TRBD2 (5 bases). The CDR3 loop spans 15 amino acids. Germline assignment: CDR1 MGHRA and CDR2 YSYEKL. V was trimmed by 0 bases and J by 4 bases, leaving 9 bases between them. The CDR3 nucleotides read TGCGCCAGCAGCCAAGATCGGGATCGCACCGGGGAGCTGTTTTTT. Translating gives CASSQDRDRTGELFF.

The rearrangement uses TRBV6-5 and TRBJ2-7, with D tentatively TRBD2 (6 bases). The CDR3 length is 14 residues. V was trimmed by 7 bases and J by 0 bases, leaving 13 bases between them. The germline gives CDR1 MNHEY, CDR2 SVGAGI. CDR3 protein: CASTRRDGSYEQYF. CDR3 nucleotides: TGTGCCAGCACCAGGCGGGACGGCTCCTACGAGCAGTACTTC.

The V gene is TRBV7-3, the J gene TRBJ2-1, with 13 bases lining up with TRBD2. V lost 5 bases, J lost 8 bases, and 12 bases stayed unmatched. This CDR3 is built from 17 residues. The germline V gene has CDR1 SGHTA and CDR2 FQGTGA. The CDR3 nucleotides are TGTGCCAGCAGCGACGGACTAGCGGGGGTCAAAGGGGATGAGCAGTTCTTC. It yields the protein CASSDGLAGVKGDEQFF.

This rearrangement joins TRBV18 to TRBJ1-1; possibly TRBD1 for D (5 bases). CDR3 length equals 14 residues. V lost 8 bases, J lost 3 bases, and 16 bases lay in between. In germline, CDR1 is KGHSH, CDR2 LQKENI. The CDR3 coding sequence is TGTGCCAGCCGTAGGGGCTCCTGGGACACTGAAGCTTTCTTT. Protein sequence: CASRRGSWDTEAFF.

The gene calls are TRBV29-1 and TRBJ2-3, with D possibly being TRBD2 (5 bases). CDR1 SQVTM and CDR2 ANQGSEA come from the germline V gene. CDR3 length: 10 amino acids. V shed 7 bases and J shed 8 bases, with 10 bases lying between them. The CDR3, as DNA: TGCAGCGCCACGGAGGTTACGCAGTATTTT. It yields the protein CSATEVTQYF.

V usage is TRBV4-2 and J usage is TRBJ2-2, with 8 bases that match TRBD2. The germline V gene has CDR1 LGHNA and CDR2 YNFKEQ. There are 18 residues in the CDR3. J gave up 0 bases and V 1 base, and 7 bases lay outside the gene matches. The CDR3 nucleotides read TGTGCCAGCAGCCAAGCCACCACTAGCGGCACGAACACCGGGGAGCTGTTTTTT. It translates to CASSQATTSGTNTGELFF.

This chain links TRBV10-3 with TRBJ1-2; unclear D gene. The germline CDR1 and CDR2 sequences are ENHRY and SYGVKD. The V end was cut by 8 bases, the J end by 0 bases, with 10 bases between. This CDR3 comprises 13 residues. CDR3 residues: CAIEKESNYGYTF. The CDR3 region has the DNA TGTGCCATCGAGAAAGAATCTAACTATGGCTACACCTTC.